The present T cell receptor beta chain was sequenced within a study of T-cell reconstitution after alpha-beta-depleted transplantation in children. About this clonotype: Its antigen is not identified.

This CDR3 contains 14 residues. Germline CDR1 is SGHRS and CDR2 is YFSETQ. V shed 4 bases, J shed 3 bases, and the junction held 6 bases outside the gene matches. Broader study findings: T-cell numbers and diversity, one year after transplant, stemmed largely from T cells that were newly produced. Surviving recipient T cells and thymic progenitors accounted for the high day-60 TCRbeta diversity observed in some patients. By about two months after transplant, alpha-beta T cells reportedly arose from several hundred graft clones that had expanded.

Preparing the TCRbeta library involved the use of unique molecular identifiers. TCRdb reprocessed the PCR reads with MiXCR, giving one entry per CDR3 protein. The data show almost 250,000 distinct CDR3 sequences, with around 25% seen just once and 2.6% held by the top ten. The TCR comes from a girl aged 2 to 9 with Fanconi anemia, due to receive a stem cell transplant. The sequences come from PBMCs, collected before TCRalphabeta/CD19-depleted stem cell transplant. The V and J genes are TRBV5-1 and TRBJ2-7; TRBD1 matches at 8 bases. In DNA form, the CDR3 reads TGCGCCAGCAGCCCCGGGACAGGCCGCTACGAGCAGTACTTC. Its protein product is CASSPGTGRYEQYF. Drawing the rest from reference TRBV5-1 and TRBJ2-7, the complete variable domain is KAGVTQTPRYLIKTRGQQVTLSCSPISGHRSVSWYQQTPGQGLQFLFEYFSETQRNKGNFPGRFSGRQFSNSRSEMNVSTLELGDSALYLCASSPGTGRYEQYFGPGTRLTVT.